The present entry profiles one T cell receptor (beta chain) with its context. Its target antigen remains unknown. No qualities accompany the bases; no much larger clone lies one base away. V trim: 9 bases; J trim: 2 bases; unmatched bases: 8. In the germline V gene, CDR1 corresponds to SGHDT and CDR2 to YYEEEE. The CDR3 runs 13 residues from the cysteine to the phenylalanine. Only CDR3 DNA remains: 39 bases, in frame from the first base. The cohort consisted of 600 to 700 healthy bone marrow donors. At the time of sampling, every cohort member was nominally healthy, though immune exposures that went unrecorded were likely present. The donor was CMV seropositive and belonged to the group of 270 or so seropositive cohort members. A peripheral blood sample was collected from each donor, and TCR beta sequencing was performed on peripheral blood mononuclear cells. Genomic DNA extraction from the blood cell samples was performed with the Qiagen DNeasy Blood Extraction Kit.

The data derive from a study of cytomegalovirus exposure and HLA in healthy donors (dated by TCRdb to the late 2010s). For the study in its entirety: An earlier analysis of approximately 640 of the donors reported 276 Gb of sequence data and 120 million or so unique TCR beta sequences from 150 million to 200 million T cells. An early release that covered about 640 HLA-typed donors contained about 300 gigabases of sequencing data and 80 million or so unique TCR sequences. Among the roughly 380 genotyped donors, approximately 81% belonged to the genetic ancestry cluster associated with self-reported Caucasian donors. The study aimed to test whether cataloging public T cell receptors could reveal signatures of past pathogen exposure. The study used immunosequencing to profile the T cell repertoires of several hundred subjects and linked those repertoires to cytomegalovirus serostatus. Along with the approximately 670-subject first cohort, a separate validation cohort of 120 different subjects was used. The study combined high-throughput TCR immunosequencing, statistical association of individual TCRs with disease status, and machine learning to predict cytomegalovirus infection status. A later analysis re-examined previously published TCR beta repertoires from just over 650 donors and added high-resolution HLA genotyping to investigate patterns of TCR occurrence. The later analysis used no new phenotypic data to find candidate immune exposures, relying instead on TCR beta sequences and their occurrence across donors. In an earlier analysis of 587 of the donors, high-throughput TCR beta sequencing was used to judge whether each TCR beta V gene segment behaved as functional or pseudogenic. Donor age, sex, ethnicity and CMV serostatus were collected together with the repertoire data. A later genetic analysis used genome-wide SNP genotypes for about 60% of the roughly 700 donors, treating that subset as a discovery cohort. Every repertoire in the discovery cohort had been generated on one and the same sequencing platform. HLA typing covered class I and class II loci at four-digit resolution. Typing coverage varied by locus: roughly 620-640 donors for A, B, C, DRB1 and DQB1; roughly 500 for DQA1; about 600 for DPA1; under 490 for DPB1. Four or five DR-DQ haplotypes were handled as single units for association and clustering because linkage in the cohort was strong. Among almost 400 genotyped donors of the cohort, an average of roughly 240,000 unique TCR beta nucleotide sequences were sequenced per donor, roughly 20% of them non-productive.

Here is what the overall study found, with its caveats: HLA typing was unavailable for some donors at each locus, so association tests used only the typed subset. Sequencing depth was assumed to be roughly uniform across donors in the presence/absence analyses, though that assumption may not hold. A later analysis found that TCR association rates varied across HLA loci, with DRB1 alleles showing the most associated TCRs and HLA-C alleles the fewest. A later analysis reported that several top co-occurrence clusters appeared linked to parvovirus B19, influenza, CMV and Epstein-Barr virus. A later genetic analysis associated a missense DCLRE1C variant with V-gene and J-gene trimming of TCR beta chains, and an independent cohort replicated the association. Cytomegalovirus status was reported to be diagnosed by the classifier with high specificity and sensitivity in both the original and validation cohorts. A later genetic analysis reported fewer N-insertions in productive TCRs among donors in an Asian-associated ancestry cluster than the approximately 670-donor mean. The sequencing pipeline was judged likely to have produced a cluster of highly shared sequence variants as a technical artifact. In a later analysis, HLA-associated TCR beta chains showed more clonal expansion and lower generation probabilities than non-associated chains that were equally common. Broadly in line with IMGT annotations, most TCR beta V segments showed up in productive rearrangements about 90% or about 30% of the time in an earlier analysis of around 600 of the donors. Some IMGT-functional V segments, including TRBV6-2 and TRBV6-3, could not be distinguished by the 87-base-pair reads and were therefore excluded. According to a later analysis, most CMV-associated TCR beta chains appeared to be HLA-restricted, and the HLA associations seemed to be driven largely by CMV exposure. This cohort had only TCR beta chains sequenced, and the lack of alpha or paired-chain data limited which features could be detected. Across donors, most TCR sequences were observed very rarely, whereas some public TCRs were present in many individuals. The authors suggested that the approach could potentially be extended to other disease states and immunological phenotypes. A further reported finding was that TCR beta sequences accurately predicted the HLA-A and HLA-B alleles for most subjects in the first cohort. Because counts were too low, some 16 rarely observed V segments, including chromosome 9 orphons, were excluded from the earlier analysis of a few hundred of the donors. Correlated functional status among segregating V segments might reflect linkage disequilibrium, but an unknown experimental factor could not be ruled out. In a later analysis, some 17,000 TCR beta sequences were associated with specific HLA alleles at a false discovery rate of 0.05. For the cohort, immune exposure information was limited to CMV serostatus. A few of the identified cytomegalovirus-associated TCR beta chains were confirmed in vitro to be specific for cytomegalovirus antigens. When HLA alleles, especially DR and DQ, strongly co-occurred, TCR associations were difficult to assign to individual alleles. The study gave a list of under 200 TCR beta chains associated with cytomegalovirus.

To prepare the library, the immunoSEQ multiplex PCR assay was applied. A mixture of 60 forward primers for TCR Vbeta segments and 13 reverse primers for TCR Jbeta segments was used in the multiplex PCR. The CDR3 region of rearranged TCR beta genes was amplified from genomic DNA with a multiplex PCR assay. On the Illumina HiSeq System, the amplified TCR beta libraries were sequenced as 87-base-pair reads. As for how the authors treated the data: Across the 666 repertoires, a later analysis counted approximately 75 million unique TCR beta chains, approximately 10 million of which were shared by at least two donors. To remove PCR and sequencing errors, raw reads were error-corrected and collapsed into unique sequences using a nearest-neighbor algorithm that merged closely related sequences. V, D and J gene segments were assigned by aligning CDR3 sequences to IMGT reference sequences. For a sequence to be retained, at least a six-nucleotide match to both a V gene segment and a J gene segment was required. A rearrangement was called productive if the CDR3 had no stop codons and remained in frame with V and J, and every other rearrangement was called non-productive. CDR3 was defined by IMGT convention, running from the second conserved V-encoded cysteine to the conserved J-encoded phenylalanine. Sequences without an unambiguous match to a single V gene segment were excluded from the earlier analysis of about 630 of the donors. An earlier analysis of 587 of the donors classified V segments as functional when productive rearrangements were above 56.7% and as segregating when the standard deviation between donors was above 5%. A statistical classification framework was developed to diagnose cytomegalovirus status using the catalog of TCR beta chain sequences. V and J gene assignment, in a later analysis, came from comparing TCR nucleotide sequences with IMGT/GENE-DB human TR gene sequences. In a later analysis, CDR3 sequences and most-parsimonious VDJ recombination scenarios were assigned using the TCRdist pipeline. In a later analysis, each TCR beta chain was defined by its CDR3 amino acid sequence together with its V-gene family, and reads without a unique V-gene family were excluded. To address suspected cross-contamination and a sequencing artifact, a later analysis removed approximately 600 highly shared, low-generation-probability nucleotide sequences. In a later analysis, a clonal expansion index was calculated for each public chain from normalized within-repertoire ranks of inferred template counts. A later analysis computed generation probabilities with a VDJ recombination model fitted to out-of-frame rearrangements, and checked the results against IGoR. In a later analysis, hypergeometric tests were used to score TCR-TCR, TCR-HLA and TCR-CMV co-occurrence, with a repertoire-size bias correction applied to TCR pairs. A later analysis estimated false discovery rates by permuting HLA or CMV assignments 20 times. A later analysis grouped co-occurring TCRs with DBSCAN, adding TCRdist sequence similarity when clustering within HLA-allele-positive subsets. Co-occurrence clustering excluded repertoires with fewer than 30,000 or more than 120,000 public chains, plus five with anomalous nucleotide sharing. The table was pulled from immuneACCESS by TCRdb, which kept in-frame rearrangements only. Such tables lose some clones; where checked, under half of the loss comes from unresolved V genes, and the rest has no known cause. V and J calls plus clone size are reproduced from that table; the DNA served to infer D and trimming. This sample holds 100,000 to 120,000 clones; about 61% were observed only once. The top ten hold almost 8.5% of the sample.

The chain uses TRBV5-6 and TRBJ2-7; TRBD2 aligns with 7 central bases. Material: PBMCs. The receptor's source is a man between 18 and 29 years old in good health and CMV-seropositive. The CDR3 region has the sequence CATTPAGAYEQYF. The bases are TGTGCCACCACTCCCGCGGGGGCCTACGAGCAGTACTTC. Reference TRBV5-6 and TRBJ2-7 genes cover what lies past the CDR3, so the full variable domain is DAGVTQSPTHLIKTRGQQVTLRCSPKSGHDTVSWYQQALGQGPQFIFQYYEEEERQRGNFPDRFSGHQFPNYSSELNVNALLLGDSALYLCATTPAGAYEQYFGPGTRLTVT.